Listed here are 5 T cell receptor beta chains from one sample, sequenced in a study of technical replicates of blood from a handful of donors. Sequencing used immunoSEQ multiplex PCR; TCRdb keeps in-frame clones, though not all of them. The sample comprises around 100,000 clones, 85% to 95% of which are singletons, and 0.34% rests with the top ten. Sequences were obtained from T cells isolated from PBMCs. These receptors came from a human donor in good health.

This rearrangement joins TRBV6-1 to TRBJ2-2; 10 bases are shared with TRBD1. The CDR3 runs to 15 residues. V lost 5 bases, J lost 6 bases, and 6 bases stayed unmatched. The germline gives CDR1 MNHNS, CDR2 SASEGT. CDR3 amino acids: CASSISGTGAGELFF. CDR3 in DNA: TGTGCCAGCAGTATATCCGGGACAGGGGCCGGGGAGCTGTTTTTT.

The chain employs TRBV4-1 and TRBJ2-1; 11 bases agree with TRBD1. Per the germline V gene, CDR1 is MGHRA and CDR2 is YSYEKL. The ends lost 2 bases at V and 6 bases at J; junction bases unmatched: 6. This CDR3 spans 16 amino acids. CDR3 amino acids: CASSQTRDRGVNEQFF. The CDR3 region has the DNA TGCGCCAGCAGCCAAACTCGGGACAGGGGGGTCAATGAGCAGTTCTTC.

J is TRBJ2-1 and V is TRBV6-6, with TRBD1 matching over 7 bases. Germline CDR1 and CDR2: MNHNY and SVGAGI (reference sequence). CDR3 length equals 12 residues. The V gene end was trimmed by 6 bases and the J gene end by 8 bases; junction bases not matched to a gene: 4. The CDR3 DNA is TGTGCCAGCAGAAGACAGGGCTATGAGCAGTTCTTC. Translated, it gives CASRRQGYEQFF.

The chain uses TRBV20-1 and TRBJ1-1; D not resolved. CDR1 and CDR2 from the germline V gene are DFQATT and SNEGSKA (reference sequence). This CDR3 has 11 amino acids. Trimming took 7 bases from V and 1 from J, leaving 7 bases between them. The CDR3 protein is CSENKNTEAFF. CDR3 sequence (DNA): TGCAGTGAGAACAAGAACACTGAAGCTTTCTTT.

The chain is built from TRBV13 and TRBJ2-3; 7 bases map to TRBD2. CDR1 and CDR2 (germline): PRHDT, FYEKMQ (reference sequence). CDR3 length equals 18 residues. The V and J ends lost 2 bases and 3 bases, in that order; junction bases with no gene match: 14. The CDR3 DNA sequence: TGTGCCAGCAGCTTAATACAACGGACGGGAGGTGGTACAGATACGCAGTATTTT. It codes for CASSLIQRTGGGTDTQYF.